These 24 T cell receptor beta chains originate from one sample sequenced in a study of T-cell memory formation after mild COVID-19. TCRdb called the 5' RACE reads again in MiXCR, with one record for every CDR3 protein. Among about 29,000 distinct CDR3 sequences listed, roughly 15% were seen once. Sequencing was performed on PBMCs or a T cell subset sorted from them (not recorded which). The receptors come from an adult who had mild COVID-19 (a few samples of this study predate the infection). Cell type and time point are not known.

This clonotype was seen at least ten times. This chain links TRBV12-5 with TRBJ2-1; 15 bases are a match to TRBD2. This CDR3 is 18 amino acids long. Germline assignment: CDR1 LGHNT and CDR2 FRNRAP. Trimming removed 5 bases from V and 8 bases from J; junction bases left unmatched: 13. The CDR3 loop is CASGRTTPGLAGGYEQFF. In nucleotides, the CDR3 is TGTGCTAGTGGTCGAACCACACCGGGACTAGCGGGAGGATATGAGCAGTTCTTC.

The V call is TRBV5-1, the J call TRBJ2-1, with 8 nucleotides matching TRBD1. Germline trimming cut 4 bases from V and 3 bases from J; bases unmatched to any gene: 6. Germline CDR1 and CDR2: SGHRS and YFSETQ. The CDR3 covers 15 residues. This chain's CDR3 is CASSPLDRDYNEQFF. The CDR3 DNA sequence: TGCGCCAGCAGCCCACTGGACAGGGACTACAATGAGCAGTTCTTC.

CDR3 coding DNA: TGTGCCAGCAGCACGAAGGGGTTCACAGATACGCAGTATTTT. Its protein product is CASSTKGFTDTQYF. The chain uses TRBV6-6 and TRBJ2-3; the D gene is possibly TRBD1 (5 bases). CDR3 length: 14 residues. Germline CDR1 reads MNHNY; CDR2 reads SVGAGI (reference sequence). The V end was cut by 6 bases, the J end by 2 bases, with 12 bases between.

At least ten counts were recorded for this clonotype. This chain links TRBV5-4 with TRBJ1-1, with TRBD1 as a possible D gene (5 bases). This CDR3 comprises 16 residues. V was pared by 0 bases and J by 5 bases, with 17 bases between. CDR1 SGHNT and CDR2 YYREEE come from the germline V gene (reference sequence). The CDR3 reads CASSLDHGRAGTEAFF. Written as DNA, the CDR3 is TGTGCCAGCAGCTTGGATCACGGCAGGGCGGGTACTGAAGCTTTCTTT.

This clonotype is medium-sized. In nucleotides, the CDR3 is TGCGCCAGCAGCTTGCTCCCGAGCTCCTACAATGAGCAGTTCTTC. Translated: CASSLLPSSYNEQFF. The V and J genes are TRBV5-1 and TRBJ2-1; D gene ambiguous. The CDR3 contains 15 residues. Trimming left V 1 base short and J 0 bases short, with 8 bases between. CDR1 is SGHRS and CDR2 is YFSETQ in the germline V gene.

This clonotype was recorded many times. This chain joins TRBV11-2 and TRBJ1-3; D remains ambiguous. V dropped 0 bases and J dropped 2 bases, with 5 bases sitting between them. This CDR3 comprises 14 residues. Germline CDR1 and CDR2: SGHAT and FQNNGV. The CDR3 bases are TGTGCCAGCAGCTTAGATAGGACTGGAAACACCATATATTTT. The encoded protein is CASSLDRTGNTIYF.

This clonotype was observed many times. The genes are TRBV5-5 and TRBJ1-1; D is perhaps TRBD1 (6 bases). CDR3 length: 14 amino acids. Trimming took off 2 bases at V and 7 bases at J, with 15 bases between the two ends. From germline, CDR1 is SGHKS and CDR2 YYEKEE (reference sequence). CDR3 sequence reads: CASSFNSQDSEAFF. The CDR3 region has the DNA TGTGCCAGCAGCTTCAATTCGCAGGACAGTGAAGCTTTCTTT.

This clonotype occurred many times. The chain recombines TRBV20-1 with TRBJ2-7; D might be TRBD2 (6 bases). Germline V CDR1 and CDR2: DFQATT, SNEGSKA (reference sequence). The CDR3 has 14 residues. With 0 bases removed from V and 3 bases from J, the gap between germline ends came to 12 bases. In nucleotides, the CDR3 is TGCAGTGCTAGAGATTTGACGGACTACTACGAGCAGTACTTC. Translating gives CSARDLTDYYEQYF.

This clonotype came up many times. The rearrangement joins TRBV27 to TRBJ2-2; 9 bases are shared with TRBD1. The V and J ends lost 3 bases and 7 bases, in that order; junction bases with no gene match: 6. This CDR3 spans 15 amino acids. Germline CDR1 is MNHEY and CDR2 is SMNVEV (reference sequence). CDR3 sequence reads: CASSLTGGILGELFF. CDR3 sequence (DNA): TGTGCCAGCAGTTTGACAGGGGGTATCCTCGGGGAGCTGTTTTTT.

In its sample, this clonotype was seen many times. The genes are TRBV29-1 and TRBJ1-3, with TRBD1 matching 12 bases. V was clipped by 4 bases and J by 0 bases; unmatched bases: 4. The CDR3 has 16 residues. Germline CDR1 SQVTM, CDR2 ANQGSEA. CDR3 region: CSVAGTGGASGNTIYF. The DNA for the CDR3 is TGCAGCGTTGCAGGGACAGGGGGCGCCTCTGGAAACACCATATATTTT.

This clonotype came up many times. This chain joins TRBV4-2 and TRBJ2-1; 8 bases fit TRBD2. CDR3 length: 16 residues. Germline CDR1 reads LGHNA; CDR2 reads YNFKEQ. Losses at the gene ends were 4 bases for V and 8 bases for J; bases not matched to a gene: 13. The CDR3 bases are TGTGCCAGCAGCCTAGAGGGACTAGTGGGTTTCGATGAGCAGTTCTTC. Its protein product is CASSLEGLVGFDEQFF.

This clonotype is medium-sized within its sample. The chain employs TRBV20-1 and TRBJ1-2; D ambiguous. The CDR3 is 12 residues long. The germline V and J ends were trimmed by 6 bases and 2 bases, with 10 bases remaining between them. Germline CDR1 DFQATT, CDR2 SNEGSKA (reference sequence). The CDR3 region has the DNA TGCAGTGCAGAACACCGGAACTATGGCTACACCTTC. Amino acid sequence: CSAEHRNYGYTF.

This clonotype was counted many times. The chain couples TRBV4-1 to TRBJ2-3; 7 bases agree with TRBD1. Per the germline V gene, CDR1 is MGHRA and CDR2 is YSYEKL. The CDR3 consists of 15 residues. The J segment lost 8 bases and the V segment lost 5 bases, leaving 13 bases of the junction unmatched. Here the CDR3 DNA reads TGCGCCAGCAGCAGCGAAGACAGGGTGGTGGGTACGCAGTATTTT. Its translation: CASSSEDRVVGTQYF.

This clonotype was recorded many times. The chain combines TRBV12-3 or TRBV12-4 with TRBJ1-4; D is unclear. CDR3 length: 14 residues. Trimming took off 5 bases at V and 4 bases at J, with 11 bases between the two ends. The CDR3 DNA reads as TGTGCCAGCAGTCCCGGTGGGAGTAATGAAAAACTGTTTTTT. Residues: CASSPGGSNEKLFF.

This clonotype came up many times. The chain has TRBV20-1 and TRBJ2-1, with D unresolved. The CDR3 has 14 residues. Germline CDR1 and CDR2: DFQATT and SNEGSKA (reference sequence). V was shortened by 5 bases and J by 5 bases, with 16 bases between the two germline ends. CDR3 protein: CSAVTERDNNEQFF. In DNA form, the CDR3 reads TGCAGTGCTGTCACGGAGCGAGACAACAATGAGCAGTTCTTC.

The chain employs TRBV7-9 and TRBJ2-1; no reliable D call. The CDR3 consists of 16 residues. Germline CDR1 and CDR2: SEHNR and FQNEAQ (reference sequence). Trimming stripped 0 bases from V and 1 base from J, with 10 bases between. CDR3 DNA sequence: TGTGCCAGCAGCTTAGCGTACGGAAGTTCCTACAATGAGCAGTTCTTC. This gives the protein CASSLAYGSSYNEQFF.

This clonotype came up a few times. The V call is TRBV5-1, the J call TRBJ2-5; 8 positions agree with TRBD2. Unmatched junction bases numbered 7, after V lost 4 bases and J lost 2 bases. The CDR3 length is 15 residues. Germline V gene lookup returns CDR1 SGHRS and CDR2 YFSETQ. In nucleotides, the CDR3 is TGCGCCAGCAGCCGGCAGCGGGGGTTACAAGAGACCCAGTACTTC. It translates to CASSRQRGLQETQYF.

J is TRBJ1-1 and V is TRBV14; 7 nucleotides line up with TRBD1. CDR3 length: 14 amino acids. Per the germline V gene, CDR1 is SGHDN and CDR2 is FVKESK. V gave up 4 bases and J gave up 1 base; unmatched junction bases: 3. CDR3 in DNA: TGTGCCAGCAGCCTCGGGACAGCGAACACTGAAGCTTTCTTT. Translation: CASSLGTANTEAFF. Full variable domain (remainder filled in from reference TRBV14 and TRBJ1-1): EAGVTQFPSHSVIEKGQTVTLRCDPISGHDNLYWYRRVMGKEIKFLLHFVKESKQDESGMPNNRFLAERTGGTYSTLKVQPAELEDSGVYFCASSLGTANTEAFFGQGTRLTVV.

CDR3 residues: CAISECGAGQVDLYSNQPQHF. In DNA form, the CDR3 reads TGTGCCATCAGTGAGTGTGGGGCCGGACAGGTCGATCTGTATAGCAATCAGCCCCAGCATTTT. V and J are TRBV10-3 and TRBJ1-5; TRBD1 matches at 7 bases. The CDR3 is 21 amino acids. Germline lookup yields CDR1 ENHRY and CDR2 SYGVKD. V was clipped by 1 base and J by 0 bases; unmatched bases: 18.

This rearrangement joins TRBV9 to TRBJ1-5, with 9 bases that match TRBD1. Per germline, CDR1 SGDLS and CDR2 YYNGEE. Trimming at V came to 3 bases and at J to 3 bases, leaving 4 bases not matched to a gene. The CDR3 has 15 residues. Here the CDR3 reads CASSAGTGFNQPQHF. The CDR3 bases are TGTGCCAGCAGCGCCGGGACAGGGTTCAATCAGCCCCAGCATTTT.

There are many counts of this clonotype. This chain joins TRBV20-1 and TRBJ2-3; 13 bases match TRBD2. Unmatched junction bases numbered 3, after V lost 4 bases and J lost 2 bases. This CDR3 is built from 15 residues. The germline CDR1 and CDR2 sequences are DFQATT and SNEGSKA (reference sequence). The CDR3 region has the DNA TGCAGTGCTATAGGACTAGCGGGGGACACAGATACGCAGTATTTT. The encoded protein is CSAIGLAGDTDTQYF.

In this sample, this clonotype turned up many times. This chain links TRBV4-3 with TRBJ2-1, with TRBD2 matching 12 bases. With 0 bases clipped from V and 2 bases from J, the junction kept 11 bases outside the gene matches. The CDR3 extends over 20 amino acids. From germline, CDR1 is LGHNA and CDR2 YSLEER. CDR3 region: CASSQDVSLAGGPPYNEQFF. Here the CDR3 DNA reads TGCGCCAGCAGCCAAGATGTATCACTAGCGGGAGGACCCCCCTACAATGAGCAGTTCTTC.

The sample holds many counts of this clonotype. V gene TRBV27 combines with J gene TRBJ2-7; maybe TRBD2 (6 bases). The CDR3 is 17 residues long. With 5 bases removed from V and 0 bases from J, the gap between germline ends came to 20 bases. CDR1 is MNHEY, CDR2 SMNVEV, per germline (reference sequence). The CDR3 region has the DNA TGTGCCAGCAGTCGCATTGGGGTGCGGGATAGCTCCTACGAGCAGTACTTC. Translating it yields CASSRIGVRDSSYEQYF.

The chain has TRBV15 and TRBJ2-3; either TRBD1 or TRBD2 may fit D (6 bases each). Germline V gene data show CDR1 as LNHNV and CDR2 as YYDKDF (reference sequence). Trimming took off 5 bases at V and 2 bases at J, with 14 bases between the two ends. This CDR3 comprises 15 residues. The CDR3: CATSPGRGATDTQYF. DNA for the CDR3: TGTGCCACCAGCCCCGGTAGGGGGGCCACAGATACGCAGTATTTT.